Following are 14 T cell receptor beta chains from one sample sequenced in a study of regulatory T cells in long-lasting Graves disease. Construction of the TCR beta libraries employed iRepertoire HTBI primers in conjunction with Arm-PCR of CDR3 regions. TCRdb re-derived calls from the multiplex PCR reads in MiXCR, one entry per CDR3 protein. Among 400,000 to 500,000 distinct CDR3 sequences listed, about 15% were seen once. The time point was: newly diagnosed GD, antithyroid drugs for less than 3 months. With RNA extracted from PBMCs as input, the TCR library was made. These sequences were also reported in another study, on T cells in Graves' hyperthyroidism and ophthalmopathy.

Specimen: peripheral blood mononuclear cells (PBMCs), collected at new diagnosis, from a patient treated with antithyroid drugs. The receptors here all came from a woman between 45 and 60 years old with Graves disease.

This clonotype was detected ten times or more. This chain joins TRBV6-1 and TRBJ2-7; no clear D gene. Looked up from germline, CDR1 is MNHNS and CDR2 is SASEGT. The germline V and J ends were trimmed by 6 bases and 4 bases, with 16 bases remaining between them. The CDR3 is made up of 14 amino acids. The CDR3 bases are TGTGCCAGCAGGGTGGGCCACGTCTTATACGAGCAGTACTTC. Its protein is CASRVGHVLYEQYF.

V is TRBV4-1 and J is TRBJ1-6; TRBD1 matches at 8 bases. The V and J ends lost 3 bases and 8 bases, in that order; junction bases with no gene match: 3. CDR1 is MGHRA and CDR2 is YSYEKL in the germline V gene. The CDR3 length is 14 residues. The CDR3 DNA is TGCGCCAGCAGCCACGGACAGGGTGATTCACCCCTCCACTTT. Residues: CASSHGQGDSPLHF.

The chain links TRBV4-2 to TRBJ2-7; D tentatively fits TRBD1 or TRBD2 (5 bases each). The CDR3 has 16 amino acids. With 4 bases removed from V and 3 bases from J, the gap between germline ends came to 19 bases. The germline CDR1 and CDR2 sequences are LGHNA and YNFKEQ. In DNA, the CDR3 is TGTGCCAGCAGCCCCGGAGGCTTGAGGGGCCGCTACGAGCAGTACTTC. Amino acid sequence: CASSPGGLRGRYEQYF.

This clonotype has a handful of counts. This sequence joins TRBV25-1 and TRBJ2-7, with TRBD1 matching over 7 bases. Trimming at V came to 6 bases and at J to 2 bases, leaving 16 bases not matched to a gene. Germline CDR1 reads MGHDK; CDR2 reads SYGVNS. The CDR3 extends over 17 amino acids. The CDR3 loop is CASSSTKSGTDPYEQYF. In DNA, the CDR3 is TGTGCCAGCAGCTCAACAAAATCCGGGACAGACCCCTACGAGCAGTACTTC.

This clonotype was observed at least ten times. For the CDR3, the DNA is TGTGCCAGCAGCTTGCTCTATGGCTACACCTTC. Translating it yields CASSLLYGYTF. The V gene is TRBV11-2, the J gene TRBJ1-2; D is undetermined. The germline gives CDR1 SGHAT, CDR2 FQNNGV. V was clipped by 3 bases and J by 4 bases, with 3 bases between them. This CDR3 has 11 residues.

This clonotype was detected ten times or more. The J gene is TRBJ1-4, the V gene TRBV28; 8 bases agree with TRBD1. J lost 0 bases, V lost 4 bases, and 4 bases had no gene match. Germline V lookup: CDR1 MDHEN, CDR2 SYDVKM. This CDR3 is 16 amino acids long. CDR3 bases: TGTGCCAGCAGTTCGGGACAGGACGCAACTAATGAAAAACTGTTTTTT. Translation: CASSSGQDATNEKLFF. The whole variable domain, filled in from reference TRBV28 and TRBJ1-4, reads DVKVTQSSRYLVKRTGEKVFLECVQDMDHENMFWYRQDPGLGLRLIYFSYDVKMKEKGDIPEGYSVSREKKERFSLILESASTNQTSMYLCASSSGQDATNEKLFFGSGTQLSVL.

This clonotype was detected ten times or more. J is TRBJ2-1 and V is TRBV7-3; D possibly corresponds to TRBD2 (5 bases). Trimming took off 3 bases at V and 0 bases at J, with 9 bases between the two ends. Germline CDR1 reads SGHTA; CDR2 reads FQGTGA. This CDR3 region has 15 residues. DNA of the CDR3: TGTGCCAGCAGCTTTGAGGGAAACTCCTACAATGAGCAGTTCTTC. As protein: CASSFEGNSYNEQFF.

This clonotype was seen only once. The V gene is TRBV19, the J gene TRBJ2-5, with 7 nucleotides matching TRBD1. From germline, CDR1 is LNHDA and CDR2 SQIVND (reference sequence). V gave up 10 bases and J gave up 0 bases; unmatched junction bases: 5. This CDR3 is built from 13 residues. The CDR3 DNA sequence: TGTGCCATCGCGGACAGGCACCAAGAGACCCAGTACTTC. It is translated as CAIADRHQETQYF.

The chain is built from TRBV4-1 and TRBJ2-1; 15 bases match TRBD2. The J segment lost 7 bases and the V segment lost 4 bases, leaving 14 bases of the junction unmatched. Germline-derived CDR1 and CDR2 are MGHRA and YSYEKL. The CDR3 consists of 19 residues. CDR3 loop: CASSLVSGTSGRSANEQFF. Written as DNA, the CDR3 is TGCGCCAGCAGCCTAGTTTCCGGGACTAGCGGGAGGTCTGCAAATGAGCAGTTCTTC.

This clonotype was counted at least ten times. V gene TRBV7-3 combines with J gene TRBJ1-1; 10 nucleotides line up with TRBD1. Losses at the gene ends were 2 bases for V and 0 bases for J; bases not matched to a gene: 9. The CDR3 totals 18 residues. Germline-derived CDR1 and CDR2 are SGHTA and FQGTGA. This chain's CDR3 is CASSLRTRTGGLNTEAFF. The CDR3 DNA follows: TGTGCCAGCAGCTTACGGACCCGGACAGGGGGTTTGAACACTGAAGCTTTCTTT.

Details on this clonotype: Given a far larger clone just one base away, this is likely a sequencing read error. The CDR3 region is CSAVALAGGDYNEQYF. CDR3 in DNA: TGCAGTGCCGTGGCACTAGCGGGAGGCGACTACAATGAGCAGTACTTC. V and J are TRBV20-1 and TRBJ2-5, with 12 bases that match TRBD2. Trimming removed 6 bases from V and 11 bases from J; junction bases left unmatched: 19. The germline CDR1 and CDR2 sequences are DFQATT and SNEGSKA (reference sequence). The CDR3 runs to 16 residues.

The chain's CDR3 is CASSLRKGPETQYF. In DNA form, the CDR3 reads TGTGCCAGCAGCTTGCGGAAGGGGCCCGAGACCCAGTACTTC. This chain connects TRBV5-8 to TRBJ2-5; TRBD1 might be the D (5 bases). Trimming shortened V by 1 base and J by 5 bases, and 12 bases separated the two germline ends. The V gene's germline CDR1 is SGHTS and CDR2 YDEGEE. CDR3 length: 14 amino acids.

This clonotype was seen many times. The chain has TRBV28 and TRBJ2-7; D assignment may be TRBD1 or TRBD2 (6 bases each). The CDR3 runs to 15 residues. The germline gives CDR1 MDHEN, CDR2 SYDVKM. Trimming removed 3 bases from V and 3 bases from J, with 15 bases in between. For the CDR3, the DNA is TGTGCCAGCAGTTTCAGGGGACTGGCCGACTACGAGCAGTACTTC. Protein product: CASSFRGLADYEQYF.

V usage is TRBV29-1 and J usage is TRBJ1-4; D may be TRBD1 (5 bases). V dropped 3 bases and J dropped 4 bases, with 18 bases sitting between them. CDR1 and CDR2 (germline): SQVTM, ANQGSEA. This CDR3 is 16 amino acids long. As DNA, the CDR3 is TGCAGCGTTGACTCCGGTAGAGGGACGGGTAATGAAAAACTGTTTTTT. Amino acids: CSVDSGRGTGNEKLFF.